The rows below give T cell receptor beta chains drawn from one sample of a study of blood T cell repertoires in COVID-19. Data came from immunoSEQ multiplex PCR; TCRdb stores just in-frame clones and leaves some out. The sample carries 250,000 or so clones, about 87% recorded once. What was sequenced was peripheral blood. Receptor source: a man younger than 45 with COVID-19, enrolled during active disease. CDR3s include the opening cysteine and the closing phenylalanine or tryptophan. A D gene is named only where the DNA matches it firmly. Only some rows state a clone size, as once, few, many or a class for expanded clones.

TRBJ2-7 | TRBV5-1 | NA | NA | TGCGCCAGCAGCTTGGAGGGGTACGAGCAGTACTTC | CASSLEGYEQYF
TRBJ2-5 | TRBV9 | NA | TRBD2 | TGTGCCAGCAGCGTAGCTTTCGCGGGAGTAGAGACCCAGTACTTC | CASSVAFAGVETQYF
TRBJ1-6 | TRBV10-3 | NA | NA | TGTGCCATCAGTGCAAGGCAGGGTCGCCATAATTCACCCCTCCACTTT | CAISARQGRHNSPLHF
TRBJ2-1 | TRBV25-1 | NA | NA | TGTGCCAGCAGTGGTATAGGGAGCTCCTACAATGAGCAGTTCTTC | CASSGIGSSYNEQFF
TRBJ1-6 | TRBV28 | NA | NA | TGTGCCAGCAGCCTCGGGGGAGGGATCGGTCGATCACCCCTCCACTTT | CASSLGGGIGRSPLHF
TRBJ1-1 | TRBV7-2 | NA | NA | TGTGCCAGCAGCTTAGTCGGAGGGCTTGGGGGAACTGAAGCTTTCTTT | CASSLVGGLGGTEAFF
TRBJ1-6 | TRBV7-9 | NA | TRBD1 | TGTGCCAGCAGCTTAGGACAGGGCAGTTATAATTCACCCCTCCACTTT | CASSLGQGSYNSPLHF
TRBJ2-5 | TRBV9 | NA | TRBD2 | TGTGCCAGCAGCGCCAGTGGAAGCGGGAGAGGGGAGACCCAGTACTTC | CASSASGSGRGETQYF
TRBJ1-6 | TRBV27 | once | TRBD1 | TGTGCCAGCAGTTCTACGCCCAGATCGGACAGGGTCCTCTCACCCCTCCACTTT | CASSSTPRSDRVLSPLHF
TRBJ2-7 | TRBV20-1 | once | TRBD1 | TGCAGTGCTAGTGGGACAGGGGAGGAAGGCTCCTACGAGCAGTACTTC | CSASGTGEEGSYEQYF
TRBJ1-6 | TRBV14 | NA | TRBD1 | TGTGCCAGCAGCCCTCGGACAGGTTTTAATTCACCCCTCCACTTT | CASSPRTGFNSPLHF
TRBJ1-1 | TRBV9 | NA | NA | TGTGAATGGGAAGGCAGGCCGGGAGGCACTGAAGCTTTCTTT | CEWEGRPGGTEAFF
TRBJ2-6 | TRBV7-6 | NA | NA | TGTGCCAGCAGCCCGAGCAACTCTGGGGCCAACGTCCTGACTTTC | CASSPSNSGANVLTF
TRBJ2-1 | TRBV28 | NA | NA | TGTGCCAGCTTGGGGGGTCAGTCCTACAATGAGCAGTTCTTC | CASLGGQSYNEQFF
TRBJ2-2 | TRBV29-1 | NA | TRBD1 | TGCAGCGGACAGGGCCCAACCGGGGAGCTGTTTTTT | CSGQGPTGELFF
TRBJ2-1 | TRBV5-1 | NA | NA | TGCGCCAGCAGCTTGCCTACCCTCGGTGAGCAGTTCTTC | CASSLPTLGEQFF
TRBJ2-1 | TRBV5-4 | NA | TRBD2 | TGTGCCAGCAAAGAGCTAGCGGCCTACAATGAGCAGTTCTTC | CASKELAAYNEQFF
TRBJ2-1 | TRBV4-3 | NA | TRBD2 | TGCGCCAGCAGCCAAGCCGGGACTAGTGACAATGAGCAGTTCTTC | CASSQAGTSDNEQFF
TRBJ1-2 | TRBV6-5 | NA | NA | TGTGCCAGCAGGTCAACGGGGGAAGGGTATGGCTACACCTTC | CASRSTGEGYGYTF
TRBJ2-1 | TRBV7-3 | once | NA | TGTGCCAGCAGCCTACAAGGCCGTACTACCTACAATGAGCAGTTCTTC | CASSLQGRTTYNEQFF
TRBJ1-2 | TRBV6-5 | NA | TRBD1 | TGTGCCAGCAGGCCGGGACAGAGTTATGGCTACACCTTC | CASRPGQSYGYTF
TRBJ2-2 | TRBV23-1 | NA | NA | TGCGCCAGCAGAGGGGTCACCGGGGAGCTGTTTTTT | CASRGVTGELFF
TRBJ2-1 | TRBV7-2 | NA | TRBD1 | TGTGCCAGCAGCCTCCGGAACAGGGGAGTCTACAATGAGCAGTTCTTC | CASSLRNRGVYNEQFF
TRBJ2-7 | TRBV28 | NA | TRBD2 | TGTGCCAGCAGTTCCAGGGGACTAGCGGGAGGGCTCTTATACGAGCAGTACTTC | CASSSRGLAGGLLYEQYF
TRBJ2-3 | TRBV14 | NA | TRBD2 | TGTGCCAGCAGCCAAAACTATGGGGCGGGGGGGCCTCCGCAGTATTTT | CASSQNYGAGGPPQYF
TRBJ2-1 | TRBV11-2 | NA | TRBD2 | TGTGCCAGCAGCTTAGGCCGAGCGGGAGCAAATGAGCAGTTCTTC | CASSLGRAGANEQFF
TRBJ1-1 | TRBV7-9 | NA | TRBD1 | TGTGCCAGCAAACTACAGGGGGTTGAAACTGAAGCTTTCTTT | CASKLQGVETEAFF
TRBJ2-2 | TRBV25-1 | NA | NA | TGTGCCAGCAGTGAAGGTAGCACCGGGGAGCTGTTTTTT | CASSEGSTGELFF
TRBJ1-2 | TRBV5-1 | NA | TRBD1 | TGCGCCAGCAGCTTGGCAGGGGGAGACTATGGCTACACCTTC | CASSLAGGDYGYTF
TRBJ1-6 | TRBV6-5 | NA | NA | TGTGCCAGCAGTTTTGAGGGGGTGGATTCACCCCTCCACTTT | CASSFEGVDSPLHF
TRBJ1-4 | TRBV7-9 | NA | TRBD1 | TGTGCCAGCAGCTTAGGAGGGACAGGGGATGAAAAACTGTTTTTT | CASSLGGTGDEKLFF
TRBJ1-4 | TRBV11-2 | NA | TRBD1 | TGTGCCAGCAGGCGGGCGTACAGGGGTGCTAATGAAAAACTGTTTTTT | CASRRAYRGANEKLFF
TRBJ1-5 | TRBV27 | NA | TRBD1 | TGTGCCAGCAGCTTTCGACAGGGGTGGGATCAGCCCCAGCATTTT | CASSFRQGWDQPQHF
TRBJ2-1 | TRBV6-2/TRBV6-3 | NA | TRBD2 | TGTGCCAGCAGTTACCGGGAGGGCTATGAGCAGTTCTTC | CASSYREGYEQFF
TRBJ1-3 | TRBV19 | NA | TRBD1 | TGTGCCAGTATTCGACAGGGGAGAGGAAACACCATATATTTT | CASIRQGRGNTIYF
TRBJ2-7 | TRBV7-9 | NA | TRBD1 | TGTGCCAGCCGGGACAGGGAGGCCTACGAGCAGTACTTC | CASRDREAYEQYF
TRBJ1-5 | TRBV3-1/TRBV3-2 | NA | TRBD1 | TGTGCCAGCAGCCAAGATGGACAGGGAAATCAGCCCCAGCATTTT | CASSQDGQGNQPQHF